This TCR beta chain was sequenced during a study of blood T cell repertoires in COVID-19. At the level of the study: Acute-phase and convalescent COVID-19 samples originated in the United States, Italy and Spain. Sources were T cells, B-cell-depleted T cells, or PBMCs; the material itself was cDNA or gDNA.

In the authors' workflow: Estimates of nucleated cell counts were drawn from the amplification of reference gene primers. Generated by immunoSEQ multiplex PCR, the TCRdb table keeps only in-frame clones and is missing some. The DNA gave D and trimming, while V, J and clone size come from that table. The sample lists about 35,000 clones, approximately 81% seen once, with approximately 40% in the top ten. This CDR3 is built from 13 residues. Germline lookup yields CDR1 SGHVS and CDR2 FQNEAQ. Deletions cut 5 bases from V and 6 bases from J, with 11 bases between. The V call is TRBV7-8, the J call TRBJ1-5; unclear D gene. Material: peripheral blood. This TCR was sampled from a man older than 75 with acute or convalescent COVID-19. CDR3: CASSLGRSQPQHF. The CDR3 bases are TGTGCCAGCAGCCTAGGGCGGAGTCAGCCCCAGCATTTT.